This TCR beta chain was identified during a study of T cell responses to AZD1222 COVID-19 vaccine. Study results and caveats: Mostly white British, mostly female donors; authors suggested clonal diversity may be underestimated.

The assay was immunoSEQ multiplex PCR, and TCRdb's table has in-frame clones only and misses some. The sample contains some 190,000 clones, 94% of which appear only once. Germline V gives CDR1 SNHLY, CDR2 FYNNEI. The germline V and J ends were trimmed by 0 bases and 2 bases, with 7 bases remaining between them. This CDR3 contains 14 residues. A few counts support this clone. Its cognate antigen is unknown. Sequences were derived from peripheral blood, sampled 28 days after the second dose of the MenACWY control vaccine. The J gene is TRBJ2-5, the V gene TRBV2; D gene unclear. The sequence was collected from an adult who received the MenACWY meningococcal vaccine as a control. The CDR3 spells CASSEAELQETQYF. Here the CDR3 DNA reads TGTGCCAGCAGTGAAGCGGAATTACAAGAGACCCAGTACTTC.